This TCR beta chain was identified in a study of vaccination effects on CD4 cells after COVID-19. Study-level findings and limits: Only 1 of 255 vaccine-induced clones from healthy vaccinees cross-reacted with common cold coronaviruses. Infection-derived and vaccine-derived clones contracted markedly late after vaccination.

This clone occurred a few times. Its antigen is undetermined. Method: immunoSEQ multiplex PCR; TCRdb's copy keeps in-frame clones and lacks some. The sample lists tens of thousands of clones; 74% were seen once. The V segment lost 2 bases and the J segment 5 bases; nucleotides outside the gene matches: 4. The CDR3 covers 14 residues. Looked up from germline, CDR1 is MDHEN and CDR2 is SYDVKM. Before sequencing took place, the ViraFEST assay used viral peptide pools to expand antigen-specific CD4+ T cells. With approximately ten days of culture completed, CD4+ T cells were isolated. Participants received two doses of either the BNT162b2 or mRNA-1273 vaccine. Nucleocapsid antibody tests were negative, and the vaccine recipients had no prior SARS-CoV-2 infection. On days 3 and 7, fresh IL-2 medium replaced half the medium.

The TCR sequence derives from a human donor who received a COVID-19 vaccine. The material sequenced was CD4+ T cells from PBMCs cultured with HCoV-OC43 spike peptides, taken after COVID-19 vaccination. The subset was: HCoV-OC43 spike overlapping peptide pool stimulation. The chain carries TRBV28 and TRBJ2-5, with 8 nucleotides matching TRBD2. The chain's CDR3 is CASSLSGGSETQYF. The CDR3 DNA is TGTGCCAGCAGTTTAAGCGGGGGCAGTGAGACCCAGTACTTC.